Listed here is a single T cell receptor (beta chain). Antigen: not known. The repertoire was sequenced with immunoSEQ multiplex PCR; TCRdb's copy has only in-frame clones and lacks some. The repertoire holds 150,000 to 200,000 clones, with about 84% as singletons. The CDR3 is made up of 14 amino acids. After removal of 3 bases from V and 3 bases from J, the junction contained 4 bases not matched to a gene. CDR1 and CDR2 (germline): LNHDA, SQIVND (reference sequence). The entry originates in a study of cytomegalovirus exposure and HLA in healthy donors. Across the study: The same platform as the approximately 640 first-cohort repertoires was used for the 120 validation repertoires, a later analysis reported. Findings and caveats of the study: Most TCR sequences were rare, but some public TCRs occurred in many donors. According to a later analysis, TCR clusters from the first cohort tended to co-occur in the approximately 130 validation repertoires.

The clonotype was recovered from a woman between 18 and 30 years old in good health and CMV-seronegative. The chain couples TRBV19 to TRBJ2-7; 8 positions agree with TRBD1. Input material: PBMCs. The CDR3 reads CASSISGQGYEQYF. In DNA, the CDR3 is TGTGCCAGTAGTATTAGCGGACAGGGCTACGAGCAGTACTTC.